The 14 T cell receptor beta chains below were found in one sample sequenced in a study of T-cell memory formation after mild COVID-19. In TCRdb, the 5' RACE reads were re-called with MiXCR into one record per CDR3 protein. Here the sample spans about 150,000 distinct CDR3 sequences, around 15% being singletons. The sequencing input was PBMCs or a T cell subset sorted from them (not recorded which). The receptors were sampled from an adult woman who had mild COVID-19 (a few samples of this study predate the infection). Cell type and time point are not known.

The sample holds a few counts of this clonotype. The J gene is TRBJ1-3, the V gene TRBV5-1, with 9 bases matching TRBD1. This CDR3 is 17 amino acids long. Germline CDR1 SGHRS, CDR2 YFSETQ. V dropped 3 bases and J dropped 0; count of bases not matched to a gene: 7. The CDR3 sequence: CASSWTWTGVSGNTIYF. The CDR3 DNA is TGCGCCAGCAGCTGGACGTGGACAGGGGTCTCTGGAAACACCATATATTTT.

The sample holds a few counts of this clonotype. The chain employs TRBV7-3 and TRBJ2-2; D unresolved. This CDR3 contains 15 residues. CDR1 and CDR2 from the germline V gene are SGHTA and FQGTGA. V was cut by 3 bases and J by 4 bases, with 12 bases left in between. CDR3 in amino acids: CASSFKLGSTGELFF. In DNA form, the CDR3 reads TGTGCCAGCAGCTTTAAATTAGGGTCCACCGGGGAGCTGTTTTTT.

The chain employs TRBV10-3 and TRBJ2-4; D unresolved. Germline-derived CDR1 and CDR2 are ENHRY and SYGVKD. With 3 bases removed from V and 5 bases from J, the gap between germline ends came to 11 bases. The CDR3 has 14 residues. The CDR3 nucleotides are TGTGCCATCAGTGACCGAGGTTCCCAAAACATTCAGTACTTC. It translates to CAISDRGSQNIQYF.

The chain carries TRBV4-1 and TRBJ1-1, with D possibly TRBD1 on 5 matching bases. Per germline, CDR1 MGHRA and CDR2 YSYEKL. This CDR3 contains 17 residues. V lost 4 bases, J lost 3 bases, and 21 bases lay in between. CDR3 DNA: TGCGCCAGCAGCCTCGGCCCCTCCCCCGGGGCGGACACTGAAGCTTTCTTT. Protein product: CASSLGPSPGADTEAFF.

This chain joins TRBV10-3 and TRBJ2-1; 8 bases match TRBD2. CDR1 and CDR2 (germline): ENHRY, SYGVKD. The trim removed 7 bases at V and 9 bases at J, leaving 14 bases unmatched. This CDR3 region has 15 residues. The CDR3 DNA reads TGTGCCATCAACCCGGGACTAGGGGCTGTCGGTGAGCAGTTCTTC. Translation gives CAINPGLGAVGEQFF.

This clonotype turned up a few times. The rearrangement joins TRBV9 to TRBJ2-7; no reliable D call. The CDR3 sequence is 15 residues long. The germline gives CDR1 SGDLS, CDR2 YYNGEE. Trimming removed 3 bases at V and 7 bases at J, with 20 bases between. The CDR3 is CASSDSLSPLGEQYF. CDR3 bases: TGTGCCAGCAGCGACTCGTTAAGCCCCCTGGGAGAGCAGTACTTC.

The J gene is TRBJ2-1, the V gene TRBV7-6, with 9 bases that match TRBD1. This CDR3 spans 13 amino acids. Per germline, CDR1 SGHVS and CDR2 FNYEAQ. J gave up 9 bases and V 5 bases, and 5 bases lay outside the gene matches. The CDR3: CASSPGTGLEQFF. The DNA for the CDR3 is TGTGCCAGCAGCCCTGGGACAGGGCTTGAGCAGTTCTTC.

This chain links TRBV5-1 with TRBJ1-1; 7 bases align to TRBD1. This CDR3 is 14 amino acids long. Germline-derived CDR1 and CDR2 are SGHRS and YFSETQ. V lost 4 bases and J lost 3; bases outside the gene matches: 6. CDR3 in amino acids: CASSPGQIYTEAFF. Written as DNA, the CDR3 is TGCGCCAGCAGCCCGGGACAGATTTACACTGAAGCTTTCTTT.

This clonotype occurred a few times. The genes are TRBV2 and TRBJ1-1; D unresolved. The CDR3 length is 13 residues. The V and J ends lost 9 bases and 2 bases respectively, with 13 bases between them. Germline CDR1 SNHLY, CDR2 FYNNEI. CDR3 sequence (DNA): TGTGCCAGAAGTCCCCATAGAAACACTGAAGCTTTCTTT. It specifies CARSPHRNTEAFF. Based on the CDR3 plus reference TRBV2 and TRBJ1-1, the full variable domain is EPEVTQTPSHQVTQMGQEVILRCVPISNHLYFYWYRQILGQKVEFLVSFYNNEISEKSEIFDDQFSVERPDGSNFTLKIRSTKLEDSAMYFCARSPHRNTEAFFGQGTRLTVV.

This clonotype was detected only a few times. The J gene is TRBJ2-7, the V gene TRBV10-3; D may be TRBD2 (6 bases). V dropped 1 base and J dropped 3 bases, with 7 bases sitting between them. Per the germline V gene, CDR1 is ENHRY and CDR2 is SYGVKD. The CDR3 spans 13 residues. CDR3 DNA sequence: TGTGCCATCAGTGAGTGGGGAGGCTACGAGCAGTACTTC. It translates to CAISEWGGYEQYF.

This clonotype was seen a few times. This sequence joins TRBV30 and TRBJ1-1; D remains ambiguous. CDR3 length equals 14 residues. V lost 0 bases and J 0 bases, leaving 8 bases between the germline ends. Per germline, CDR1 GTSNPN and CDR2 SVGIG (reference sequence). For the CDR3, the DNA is TGTGCCTGGAGTGTACCTTACATGAACACTGAAGCTTTCTTT. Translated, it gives CAWSVPYMNTEAFF.

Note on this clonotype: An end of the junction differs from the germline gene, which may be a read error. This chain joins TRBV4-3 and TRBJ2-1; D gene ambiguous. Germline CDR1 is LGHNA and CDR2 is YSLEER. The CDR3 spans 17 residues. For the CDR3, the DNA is TGCGCCAGCAGCAAAGATTATCGGTCCGCCCCTTCGGATGAGCAGTTCTTC. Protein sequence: CASSKDYRSAPSDEQFF.

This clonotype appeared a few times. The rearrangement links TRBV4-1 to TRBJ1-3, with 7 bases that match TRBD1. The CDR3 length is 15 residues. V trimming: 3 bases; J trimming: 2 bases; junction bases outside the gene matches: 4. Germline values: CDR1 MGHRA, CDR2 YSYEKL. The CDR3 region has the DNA TGCGCCAGCAGCCAGAAAACAGGGGCTGGAAACACCATATATTTT. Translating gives CASSQKTGAGNTIYF.

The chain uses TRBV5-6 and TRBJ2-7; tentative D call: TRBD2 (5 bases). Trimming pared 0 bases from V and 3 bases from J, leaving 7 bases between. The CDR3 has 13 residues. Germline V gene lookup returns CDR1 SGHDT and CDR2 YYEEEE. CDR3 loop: CASSLAGNYEQYF. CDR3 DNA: TGTGCCAGCAGCTTGGCGGGGAACTACGAGCAGTACTTC.